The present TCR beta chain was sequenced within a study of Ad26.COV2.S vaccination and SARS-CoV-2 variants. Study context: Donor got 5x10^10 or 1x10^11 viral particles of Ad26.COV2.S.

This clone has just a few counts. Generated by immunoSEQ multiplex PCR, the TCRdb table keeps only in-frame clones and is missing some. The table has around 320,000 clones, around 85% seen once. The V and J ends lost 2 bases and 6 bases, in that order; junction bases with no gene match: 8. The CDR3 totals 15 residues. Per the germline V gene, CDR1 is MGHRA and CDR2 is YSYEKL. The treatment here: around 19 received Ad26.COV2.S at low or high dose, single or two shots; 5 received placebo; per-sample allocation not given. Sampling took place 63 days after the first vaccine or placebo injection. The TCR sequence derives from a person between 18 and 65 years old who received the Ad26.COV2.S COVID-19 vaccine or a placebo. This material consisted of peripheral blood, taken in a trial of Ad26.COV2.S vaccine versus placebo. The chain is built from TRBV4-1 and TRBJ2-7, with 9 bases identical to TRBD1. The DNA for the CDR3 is TGCGCCAGCAGCCAACCCCCGGACAGGGGTGGCGAGCAGTACTTC. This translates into CASSQPPDRGGEQYF.